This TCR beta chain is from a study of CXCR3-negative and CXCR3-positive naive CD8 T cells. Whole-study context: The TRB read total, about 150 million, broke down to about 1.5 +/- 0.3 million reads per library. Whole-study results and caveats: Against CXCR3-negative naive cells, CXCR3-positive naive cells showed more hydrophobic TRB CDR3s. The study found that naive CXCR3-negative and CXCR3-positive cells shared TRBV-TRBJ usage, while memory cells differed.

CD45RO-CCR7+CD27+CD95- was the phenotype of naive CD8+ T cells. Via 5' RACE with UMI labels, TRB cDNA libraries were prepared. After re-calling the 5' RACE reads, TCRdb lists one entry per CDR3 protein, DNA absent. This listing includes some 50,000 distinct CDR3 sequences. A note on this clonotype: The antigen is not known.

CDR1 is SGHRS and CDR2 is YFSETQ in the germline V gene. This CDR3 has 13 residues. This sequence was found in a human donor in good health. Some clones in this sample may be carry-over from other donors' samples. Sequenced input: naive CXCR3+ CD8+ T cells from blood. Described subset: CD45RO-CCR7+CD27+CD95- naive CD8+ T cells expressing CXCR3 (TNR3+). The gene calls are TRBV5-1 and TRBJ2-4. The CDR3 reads CASSTLAKNIQYF.